This entry describes one T cell receptor beta chain. The sample holds a few counts of this clonotype. The clone's antigen remains unknown. Base qualities are not provided; no much larger clone lies one nucleotide away. TCR cDNA was synthesized by 5'RACE template switching, which introduced a universal primer site and unique molecular identifiers. Priming for cDNA synthesis came from both the TCR alpha and TCR beta constant segments. Library amplification used two PCR steps, and the second PCR step added sample barcodes and sequencing adapters. Sequencing of the libraries was done on either Illumina HiSeq 2500 (2x100 bp) or NovaSeq (2x150 bp). From the authors' description of their analysis: Reads were demultiplexed and collapsed into UMI consensus sequences with MIGEC, and V(D)J alignment was performed with MiXCR. Using edgeR on replicate PBMC samples, clonotypes were called vaccine-responding if FDR was below 0.01 and the log2 fold change was above 5 up to day 15. Bulk clonotypes were assigned CD4 or CD8 identity according to which sequenced CD4 or CD8 repertoire held them at higher abundance. Using fastp trimming at Q25 and MiXCR clonotype assembly, TCRdb reanalyzed the public sequencing data and kept in-frame beta chains. Rows merge per CDR3 protein into single entries with the most common DNA and genes. The authors' filters were not applied to this entry. Here the sample has 600,000 to 750,000 distinct CDR3 sequences; 9% to 15% occur a single time. The ten biggest clones cover about 15% of the sample.

The data were taken from a study of T cells after yellow fever vaccination (dated 2019 in TCRdb). A note on the overall study: Libraries from fractions with low cell numbers were prepared with the SMART-Seq v4 Ultra Low Input RNA kit. To follow T-cell clones before and after primary and booster YFV17D yellow fever vaccination, bulk TCR alpha and beta repertoires were sequenced over time. Two healthy male donors made up the cohort, one aged 18 to 30 years and the other aged 30 to 40 years. Bulk PBMC replicates and cell subsets were isolated from blood drawn at multiple timepoints before and after both primary and secondary immunization. Findings and caveats that apply to the study as a whole: After the booster, most of the clones that had expanded following primary vaccination were detected again (almost 98% of CD4 and roughly 88% of CD8), which suggests that memory was broadly maintained. The secondary T-cell response was found to be weaker but faster than the primary response, with a peak reached on day 5 rather than on day 15. A small share of clonotypes occurred in both CD4 and CD8 compartments, likely arising from convergent recombination. Only a couple of donors were included in the study, so the extent to which the findings can be generalized is limited. Because abundant contaminating clonotypes from the bulk population could be contained in FACS-sorted repertoires, computational filtering was required.

CDR1 and CDR2 are read off the germline V gene as MDHEN and SYDVKM. V is cut by 2 bases and J by 1 base, and the space between the germline ends is 9 bases. Reading from cysteine to phenylalanine, the CDR3 counts 16 amino acids. Only the CDR3 DNA is retained, 48 bases long and in frame from the first base. What the treatment or condition label conveys for this sample: live attenuated yellow fever vaccine strain. At every blood-draw timepoint, two biological replicates of bulk PBMCs were collected. PBMCs were isolated from peripheral blood using a standard Ficoll-Paque protocol. TriZol was used to extract RNA from bulk PBMCs, CD4 and CD8 fractions, and dextramer-positive and dextramer-negative fractions.

This receptor was taken from a man aged 25-40 years who received the YFV17D yellow fever vaccine. The input for sequencing was PBMCs, taken on the day of the yellow fever booster vaccination. The chain employs TRBV28 and TRBJ2-6; a tentative D match to TRBD2 spans 6 bases. The CDR3 corresponds to CASSLPGASGANVLTF. The nucleotide sequence reads as follows: TGTGCCAGCAGTTTACCGGGAGCGTCTGGGGCCAACGTCCTGACTTTC.